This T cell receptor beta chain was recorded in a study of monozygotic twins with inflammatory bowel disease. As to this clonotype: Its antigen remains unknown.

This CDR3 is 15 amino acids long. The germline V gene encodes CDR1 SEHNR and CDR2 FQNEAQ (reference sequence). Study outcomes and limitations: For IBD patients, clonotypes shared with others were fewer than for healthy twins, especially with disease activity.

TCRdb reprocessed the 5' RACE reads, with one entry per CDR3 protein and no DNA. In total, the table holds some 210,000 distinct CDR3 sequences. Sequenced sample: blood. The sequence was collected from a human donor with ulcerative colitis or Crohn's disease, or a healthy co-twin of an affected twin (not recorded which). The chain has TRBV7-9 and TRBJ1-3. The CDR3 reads CASSLAGVSGNTIYF.